This T cell receptor (beta chain) emerged from a study of response to subunit inactivated influenza vaccine. Germline V CDR1 and CDR2: ENHRY, SYGVKD. The length of the CDR3 is 14 residues. J was trimmed by 7 bases and V by 10 bases; bases with no gene match: 12. Study observations and caveats: The authors proposed limited new T cell recruitment per seasonal influenza vaccination.

Comments on this clonotype: Its antigen is not identified.

One entry per CDR3 protein, called by TCRdb with MiXCR from the RT-PCR reads. This sample yields about 520,000 distinct CDR3 sequences, of which 25% are seen a single time; over 1.5% belongs to the top ten. The TCR originated in a man aged 50-60 years who received an inactivated influenza vaccine. V usage is TRBV10-3 and J usage is TRBJ2-2, with 7 bases matching TRBD1. The sample was CD4+ T cells sorted from PBMCs, taken approximately 5 days after vaccination. The CDR3 DNA follows: TGTGCCACCGCGACCGACAGGGAAGACGGGGAGCTGTTTTTT. Protein: CATATDREDGELFF.